This T cell receptor beta chain came from a study of T cells in women clearing cervical HPV infection. Study context: Cases' blood sampling followed lesion detection by median approximately 150 days (90 to 200). Study-level findings and limits: Cases and controls were distinguished at AUC 0.83 by richness and V genes. Cases carried less TRBV6-7 than controls: roughly 0.11% versus 0.16%.

A remark on this clone: Its antigen remains unidentified. The CDR3 is cut off 3 residues early in the read; its end comes from the germline J gene.

Clones were read by immunoSEQ multiplex PCR, and TCRdb kept only the in-frame ones, dropping some. The sample holds around 30,000 clones. CDR3 size: 18 residues. CDR1 is SGHVS and CDR2 is FQNEAQ in the germline V gene. This TCR was sampled from a woman aged 18 to 69 with a cervical HPV16 infection that either progressed to CIN3+ or cleared (not recorded which). Sequencing input: blood buffy coat. The chain combines TRBV7-8 with TRBJ1-2, with 9 bases that match TRBD1. The sequenced part of the CDR3 DNA is TGTGCCAGCAGCCTACGACGGAGGGACAGGGAGGGCACAGATACC. Translated, it gives CASSLRRRDREGTDT. The whole CDR3 sequence is CASSLRRRDREGTDTYTF.